This T cell receptor beta chain stems from a study of T-cell reconstitution after alpha-beta-depleted transplantation in children. There are many counts of this clonotype. As it was prepared, the TCRbeta library received unique molecular identifiers. TCRdb used MiXCR to reprocess the PCR reads, holding one entry per CDR3 protein. The sample shows approximately 590,000 distinct CDR3 sequences, about 10% of them seen only once. The TCR comes from a human donor who donated a stem cell graft to a child with acute myeloid leukemia. The sample here was PBMCs from the stem cell graft donor, taken from the stem cell graft.

CDR3 nucleotide sequence: TGCAGCGTTGGGGCGGAAAAAAACATTCAGTACTTC. Translating gives CSVGAEKNIQYF. V usage is TRBV29-1 and J usage is TRBJ2-4; D unresolved. There are 12 residues in the CDR3. V lost 4 bases and J lost 4, with 8 bases in between. CDR1 is SQVTM and CDR2 is ANQGSEA in the germline V gene.